Detailed here is one T cell receptor beta chain. The sample belongs to a study of blood T cell repertoires in COVID-19. As originally analysed: Estimation of nucleated cell counts relied on the amplification of reference gene primers. TCRdb's copy holds only in-frame clones and misses some; the assay was immunoSEQ multiplex PCR. V and J calls and clone size are copied from that table; D and trimming were computed from the DNA. The sample lists 200,000 to 250,000 clones, 85% to 90% occurring once. This CDR3 region has 17 residues. Germline V gene data show CDR1 as SGHRS and CDR2 as YFSETQ. V lost 0 bases and J lost 5, with 17 bases in between.

The sample consisted of peripheral blood. The sequence was collected from a man aged 45 to 65 with acute or convalescent COVID-19. J is TRBJ2-2 and V is TRBV5-1, with D tentatively TRBD2 (6 bases). The CDR3 protein is CASSLAAGLSLTGELFF. The CDR3 nucleotides read TGCGCCAGCAGCTTGGCCGCGGGACTTTCCCTTACCGGGGAGCTGTTTTTT.